The TCR beta chain under discussion was sequenced for a study of T-cell reconstitution after alpha-beta-depleted transplantation in children. The study, taken as a whole, reports: Reportedly, only several hundred clones from non-depleted graft cells drove alpha-beta T-cell counts at about two months. Fresh T-cell production supplied most of the T-cell counts and diversity seen one year after transplant.

This clonotype appeared many times. Its specificity is unknown. Unique molecular identifiers were used to barcode this TCRbeta library. TCRdb reprocessed the PCR reads with MiXCR, giving one entry per CDR3 protein. The sample shows a few hundred thousand distinct CDR3 sequences, 6.5% to 9% of them seen only once. CDR1 is SQVTM, CDR2 ANQGSEA, per germline. This CDR3 has 14 residues. Trimming took off 5 bases at V and 6 bases at J, with 19 bases between the two ends. The source is a female patient aged 2-10 years who had a stem cell transplant for Fanconi anemia, so the T cells may come from the graft donor. This sequence joins TRBV29-1 and TRBJ2-5, with D possibly TRBD2 on 6 matching bases. The material sequenced was peripheral blood, taken 360 days after TCRalphabeta/CD19-depleted stem cell transplant. Written as DNA, the CDR3 is TGCAGCGTTTTTGGGAGGCCGGCTGGAAAGACCCAGTACTTC. Residues: CSVFGRPAGKTQYF.